One sample yielded the 29 T cell receptor beta chains listed below, sequenced in a study of shared clonotypes between healthy human individuals. The repertoire was sequenced with immunoSEQ multiplex PCR; TCRdb's copy has only in-frame clones and lacks some. Of some 490,000 clones listed, roughly 80% are singletons. The sample was PBMCs. The receptors were gathered from a woman between 40 and 50 years old in good health. Some clones in this sample may be carry-over from other donors' samples.

This chain's CDR3 is CASKGGALNVLTF. The DNA for the CDR3 is TGTGCCAGCAAGGGGGGAGCCCTGAACGTCCTGACTTTC. V and J are TRBV5-4 and TRBJ2-6; D may correspond to TRBD1 or TRBD2 (6 bases each). Trimming removed 6 bases at V and 10 bases at J, with 14 bases between. The CDR3 has 13 amino acids. The germline V gene encodes CDR1 SGHNT and CDR2 YYREEE (reference sequence).

V and J are TRBV7-8 and TRBJ2-7; 9 bases map to TRBD1. Germline CDR1 is SGHVS and CDR2 is FQNEAQ. After removal of 5 bases from V and 2 bases from J, the junction contained 4 bases not matched to a gene. The CDR3 sequence is 14 residues long. As DNA, the CDR3 is TGTGCCAGCAGCACGGGACAGGGACCCTACGAGCAGTACTTC. It codes for CASSTGQGPYEQYF. The full variable domain, with the rest looked up from reference TRBV7-8 and TRBJ2-7, is GAGVSQSPRYKVAKRGQDVALRCDPISGHVSLFWYQQALGQGPEFLTYFQNEAQLDKSGLPSDRFFAERPEGSVSTLKIQRTQQEDSAVYLCASSTGQGPYEQYFGPGTRLTVT.

This clone occurred a few times. This chain joins TRBV7-9 and TRBJ2-5, with TRBD1 as a possible D gene (6 bases). The CDR3 sequence is 15 residues long. V dropped 4 bases and J dropped 4 bases, with 16 bases sitting between them. CDR1 and CDR2 from the germline V gene are SEHNR and FQNEAQ (reference sequence). The CDR3 nucleotides are TGTGCCAGCAGCTCGACTAACAGGGAACGAGAGACCCAGTACTTC. Translating it yields CASSSTNRERETQYF. The entire variable domain, with the rest obtained from reference TRBV7-9 and TRBJ2-5, is as follows: DTGVSQNPRHKITKRGQNVTFRCDPISEHNRLYWYRQTLGQGPEFLTYFQNEAQLEKSRLLSDRFSAERPKGSFSTLEIQRTEQGDSAMYLCASSSTNRERETQYFGPGTRLLVL.

This chain uses TRBV4-2 with TRBJ2-4; 15 bases match TRBD2. The CDR3 sequence is 18 residues long. The germline V gene has CDR1 LGHNA and CDR2 YNFKEQ. V lost 1 base, J lost 1 base, and 2 bases stayed unmatched. CDR3 sequence: CASSQGTSGRAAKNIQYF. The CDR3 DNA reads TGTGCCAGCAGCCAAGGGACTAGCGGGAGGGCGGCCAAAAACATTCAGTACTTC.

The genes are TRBV5-1 and TRBJ1-4, with 7 bases that match TRBD1. The CDR3 contains 14 residues. Germline V gives CDR1 SGHRS, CDR2 YFSETQ. V lost 5 bases and J lost 6; bases outside the gene matches: 7. The CDR3 region is CASSGLGTDEKLFF. The CDR3 nucleotides are TGCGCCAGCAGTGGGTTAGGGACAGATGAAAAACTGTTTTTT.

The chain couples TRBV27 to TRBJ2-3, with TRBD2 identical over 11 bases. Germline V gene lookup returns CDR1 MNHEY and CDR2 SMNVEV (reference sequence). The CDR3 contains 17 residues. After removal of 5 bases from V and 5 bases from J, the junction contained 12 bases not matched to a gene. DNA of the CDR3: TGTGCCAGCAGTACTAGCGGGAGATTGGTCGGGGTAGATACGCAGTATTTT. The encoded protein is CASSTSGRLVGVDTQYF.

This clone was observed a single time. Given a much more abundant clone one base away, this may be a read error. This chain connects TRBV25-1 to TRBJ1-1; D is unclear. CDR3 length equals 16 residues. The V gene lost 7 bases and the J gene lost 1 base, with 19 bases spanning the gap. CDR1 and CDR2 (germline): MGHDK, SYGVNS. DNA for the CDR3: TGTGCCAGCACCCCGAACCCAGGAGGTGAGAACACTGAAGCTTTCTTT. Translating it yields CASTPNPGGENTEAFF. Using reference TRBV25-1 and TRBJ1-1 for the parts outside the CDR3, the full variable domain is EADIYQTPRYLVIGTGKKITLECSQTMGHDKMYWYQQDPGMELHLIHYSYGVNSTEKGDLSSESTVSRIRTEHFPLTLESARPSHTSQYLCASTPNPGGENTEAFFGQGTRLTVV.

The J gene is TRBJ2-2, the V gene TRBV30; the D gene is possibly TRBD2 (5 bases). Germline CDR1 GTSNPN, CDR2 SVGIG (reference sequence). The CDR3 length is 13 residues. Trimming shortened V by 3 bases and J by 5 bases, and 10 bases separated the two germline ends. This CDR3 is CAWSARVTGELFF. DNA for the CDR3: TGTGCCTGGAGCGCGAGGGTGACCGGGGAGCTGTTTTTT.

V gene TRBV28 combines with J gene TRBJ2-1; 8 bases match TRBD2. V shed 11 bases and J 5 bases; nucleotides not matched to a gene: 8. CDR1 MDHEN and CDR2 SYDVKM come from the germline V gene. The CDR3 runs to 13 residues. Written as DNA, the CDR3 is TGTGCCGGGGCGGGAGGCCGAGACAATGAGCAGTTCTTC. Amino acids: CAGAGGRDNEQFF.

The rearrangement uses TRBV11-2 and TRBJ2-2; D uncertain. The ends were cut back, 5 bases at V and 6 bases at J, with 16 bases in the middle. The CDR3 has 15 amino acids. Germline CDR1 reads SGHAT; CDR2 reads FQNNGV. The CDR3 region has the DNA TGTGCCAGCAGCCCTCTTCTTGGAGTCTCCGGGGAGCTGTTTTTT. Amino acids: CASSPLLGVSGELFF.

The chain joins TRBV6-1 to TRBJ1-5, with a possible D match to TRBD1 (5 bases). The CDR3 spans 13 residues. Germline loops: CDR1 MNHNS, CDR2 SASEGT. Trimming pared 1 base from V and 5 bases from J, leaving 6 bases between. The CDR3 protein is CASSEGGYQPQHF. The CDR3 DNA reads TGTGCCAGCAGTGAAGGGGGCTATCAGCCCCAGCATTTT.

Concerning this clone itself: At one of its ends the junction is not consistent with the germline gene, which may arise from a read error. The V and J genes are TRBV6-5 and TRBJ1-3; tentatively, D is TRBD1 (6 bases). In germline, CDR1 is MNHEY, CDR2 SVGAGI. This CDR3 is built from 15 residues. The CDR3 loop reads CASSRGQNSGNTVYF. As DNA, the CDR3 is TGTGCCAGCAGCCGAGGACAGAACTCTGGAAACACCGTATATTTT.

The J gene is TRBJ1-5, the V gene TRBV4-1; D is unclear. V gave up 2 bases and J gave up 5 bases, with 19 bases separating them. Per germline, CDR1 MGHRA and CDR2 YSYEKL. CDR3 length equals 17 residues. The DNA for the CDR3 is TGCGCCAGCAGCCAAAACTATCTTCCCGGGAGTTATCAGCCCCAGCATTTT. This sequence encodes CASSQNYLPGSYQPQHF.

This rearrangement joins TRBV5-6 to TRBJ2-3; D is undetermined. This CDR3 has 15 residues. Germline CDR1 SGHDT, CDR2 YYEEEE. V lost 1 base and J lost 3, with 12 bases in between. The CDR3 sequence: CASSLWVSRTDTQYF. The CDR3 DNA sequence: TGTGCCAGCAGCTTGTGGGTCTCGCGGACAGATACGCAGTATTTT.

V and J are TRBV7-9 and TRBJ2-5; a weak D match, TRBD1 (7 bases). This CDR3 contains 16 residues. CDR1 SEHNR and CDR2 FQNEAQ come from the germline V gene (reference sequence). The V gene lost 2 bases and the J gene lost 5 bases, with 18 bases spanning the gap. CDR3 amino acids: CASSLRGTVLGETQYF. The CDR3 nucleotides are TGTGCCAGCAGCTTACGGGGGACAGTCCTGGGGGAGACCCAGTACTTC.

The rearrangement uses TRBV4-1 and TRBJ2-1; tentatively, D is TRBD1 or TRBD2 (5 bases each). The CDR3 is 16 amino acids. In germline, CDR1 is MGHRA, CDR2 YSYEKL. V lost 1 base and J lost 0, with 10 bases in between. The CDR3 spells CASSQVGDLSYNEQFF. The CDR3 DNA follows: TGCGCCAGCAGCCAAGTAGGGGACCTCTCCTACAATGAGCAGTTCTTC.

This chain connects TRBV4-3 to TRBJ2-2; D perhaps matches TRBD2 (5 bases). Trimming shortened V by 0 bases and J by 0 bases, and 8 bases separated the two germline ends. Germline V gene lookup returns CDR1 LGHNA and CDR2 YSLEER. The CDR3 covers 16 residues. For the CDR3, the DNA is TGCGCCAGCAGCCAAGATCGGGGTCCGAACACCGGGGAGCTGTTTTTT. Its protein is CASSQDRGPNTGELFF.

The CDR3 bases are TGCAGTGTCTCGAGCACAGATACGCAGTATTTT. Translated: CSVSSTDTQYF. The chain has TRBV20-1 and TRBJ2-3; no reliable D call. V lost 7 bases and J 0 bases, leaving 5 bases between the germline ends. CDR1 DFQATT and CDR2 SNEGSKA come from the germline V gene (reference sequence). CDR3 length: 11 residues.

Many counts were recorded for this clone. The V call is TRBV14, the J call TRBJ2-2; no clear D gene. CDR1 is SGHDN, CDR2 FVKESK, per germline. The length of the CDR3 is 13 residues. V was pared by 1 base and J by 3 bases, with 3 bases between. The CDR3 DNA sequence: TGTGCCAGCAGCCAAGTGGACACCGGGGAGCTGTTTTTT. Translated: CASSQVDTGELFF.

The gene calls are TRBV6-1 and TRBJ1-5; D ambiguous. Germline assignment: CDR1 MNHNS and CDR2 SASEGT. V was shortened by 8 bases and J by 0 bases, with 14 bases between the two germline ends. The CDR3 length is 15 residues. CDR3 loop: CASRRRINSNQPQHF. CDR3 DNA: TGTGCCAGCCGGAGACGGATCAATAGCAATCAGCCCCAGCATTTT.

The chain is built from TRBV4-1 and TRBJ2-1; 8 bases agree with TRBD2. The junction had 7 bases not matched to a gene; V was cut back by 5 bases and J by 7 bases. The CDR3 has 14 residues. In germline, CDR1 is MGHRA, CDR2 YSYEKL. CDR3 in amino acids: CASSSGTRKNEQFF. In DNA, the CDR3 is TGCGCCAGCAGCTCCGGGACTAGGAAGAATGAGCAGTTCTTC.

The V call is TRBV27, the J call TRBJ2-6; D ambiguous. The germline V gene has CDR1 MNHEY and CDR2 SMNVEV (reference sequence). The CDR3 spans 13 residues. Trimming left V 5 bases short and J 4 bases short, with 6 bases between. The CDR3 region is CASSESGANVLTF. In DNA form, the CDR3 reads TGTGCCAGCAGTGAGTCCGGGGCCAACGTCCTGACTTTC.

The rearrangement uses TRBV6-5 and TRBJ2-5; the match to TRBD2 covers 8 bases. CDR3 size: 15 residues. Germline loops: CDR1 MNHEY, CDR2 SVGAGI. The V segment lost 4 bases and the J segment 5 bases; nucleotides outside the gene matches: 9. The chain's CDR3 is CASSSSGTRRETQYF. The DNA of the CDR3 is TGTGCCAGCAGTTCGTCCGGGACTAGGCGCGAGACCCAGTACTTC.

The chain recombines TRBV5-1 with TRBJ2-7; 9 positions agree with TRBD2. This CDR3 spans 14 amino acids. V was clipped by 4 bases and J by 5 bases; unmatched bases: 7. In germline, CDR1 is SGHRS, CDR2 YFSETQ. CDR3 loop: CASSISGRFDEQYF. In nucleotides, the CDR3 is TGCGCCAGCAGCATAAGCGGGAGGTTTGACGAGCAGTACTTC.

The chain employs TRBV5-4 and TRBJ2-2, with 9 bases identical to TRBD2. Germline CDR1 SGHNT, CDR2 YYREEE (reference sequence). V lost 4 bases, J lost 6 bases, and 7 bases stayed unmatched. The CDR3 extends over 15 amino acids. CDR3: CASSQGLAFAGELFF. The CDR3 nucleotides are TGTGCCAGCAGCCAGGGACTAGCTTTCGCCGGGGAGCTGTTTTTT.

This clone was observed a single time. The chain employs TRBV29-1 and TRBJ2-7; D not resolved. Germline CDR1 SQVTM, CDR2 ANQGSEA. This CDR3 is built from 11 residues. Between the trimmed V and J ends, which lost 0 bases and 6 bases, there was a span of 6 bases. CDR3 coding DNA: TGCAGCGTTGAAGATGGACCCGAGCAGTACTTC. Its translation: CSVEDGPEQYF.

This clone was found once. The gene calls are TRBV10-3 and TRBJ1-1; no definite D call. Germline V gene lookup returns CDR1 ENHRY and CDR2 SYGVKD. Trimming stripped 5 bases from V and 2 bases from J, with 9 bases between. CDR3 size: 13 residues. The CDR3 is CAISTGRNTEAFF. CDR3 in DNA: TGTGCCATCAGTACCGGCCGAAACACTGAAGCTTTCTTT.

As regards this clone: This clone may be a read error of a much larger clone one base away. The CDR3 coding sequence is TGTGCCAGCAGTTACTCCGGACGGGCGAACACTGAAGCTTTCTTT. Translated: CASSYSGRANTEAFF. The V gene is TRBV27, the J gene TRBJ1-1, with unresolved D. Germline V gene lookup returns CDR1 MNHEY and CDR2 SMNVEV (reference sequence). The V and J ends lost 4 bases and 1 base respectively, with 13 bases between them. The CDR3 runs to 15 residues.

This chain links TRBV18 with TRBJ2-2; TRBD2 agrees at 10 bases. The V gene end was trimmed by 6 bases and the J gene end by 0 bases; junction bases not matched to a gene: 4. This CDR3 is built from 16 residues. The germline CDR1 and CDR2 sequences are KGHSH and LQKENI. CDR3 bases: TGTGCCAGCTCTCGCACTAGCGGGGCGAACACCGGGGAGCTGTTTTTT. This translates into CASSRTSGANTGELFF.